This TCR beta chain was found in a study of shared clonotypes between healthy human individuals. The repertoire was sequenced with immunoSEQ multiplex PCR; TCRdb's copy has only in-frame clones and lacks some. Among hundreds of thousands of clones listed, about 85% were seen once. The sequenced material came from PBMCs. This clonotype originated in a woman between 35 and 50 years old in good health. Some clones in this sample may be carry-over from other donors' samples.

This chain's CDR3 is CASSLKGMGSQETQYF. The CDR3 nucleotides are TGTGCCAGCAGCCTAAAGGGAATGGGAAGCCAAGAGACCCAGTACTTC. V and J are TRBV7-3 and TRBJ2-5; D gene unclear. V was trimmed by 5 bases and J by 1 base, leaving 17 bases between them. The CDR3 has 16 amino acids. Looked up from germline, CDR1 is SGHTA and CDR2 is FQGTGA.